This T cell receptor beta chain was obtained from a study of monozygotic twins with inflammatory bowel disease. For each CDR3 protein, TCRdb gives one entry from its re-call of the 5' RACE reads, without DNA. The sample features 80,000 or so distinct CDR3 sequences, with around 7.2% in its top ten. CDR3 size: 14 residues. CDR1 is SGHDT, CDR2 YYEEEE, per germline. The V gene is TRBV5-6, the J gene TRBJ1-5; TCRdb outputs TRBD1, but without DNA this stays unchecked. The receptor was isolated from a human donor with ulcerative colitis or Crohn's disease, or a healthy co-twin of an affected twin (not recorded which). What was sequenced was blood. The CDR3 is CASSFQGGAQPQHF.